The 4 T cell receptor beta chains listed next were all sequenced from one sample in a study of blood T cell repertoires in COVID-19. Profiling relied on immunoSEQ multiplex PCR, and the TCRdb table lists in-frame clones only, not all of them. The top ten clones hold about a tenth of a sample with about 78,000 clones, 60% to 80% of them seen once. The sequenced sample was peripheral blood. These TCRs come from a human donor in a cohort sampled during active COVID-19.

The chain has TRBV23-1 and TRBJ1-1, with a tentative D call TRBD1 (5 bases). TRBV23-1 is recorded as an ORF, its role being uncertain. The length of the CDR3 is 18 residues. V lost 4 bases and J 3 bases, leaving 24 bases between the germline ends. CDR3 in amino acids: CASSPRLHISPGHTEAFF. As DNA, the CDR3 is TGCGCCAGCAGTCCCCGCTTGCACATCAGCCCAGGGCACACTGAAGCTTTCTTT.

The CDR3 loop reads CASSLAVGSGNTIYF. DNA of the CDR3: TGCGCCAGCAGCTTGGCCGTCGGGTCTGGAAACACCATATATTTT. The chain joins TRBV5-1 to TRBJ1-3, with D hard to call. The CDR3 runs to 15 residues. Germline values: CDR1 SGHRS, CDR2 YFSETQ. Trimming took 0 bases from V and 1 from J, leaving 8 bases between them.

This chain uses TRBV2 with TRBJ1-1; 7 nucleotides align to TRBD1. The V and J ends lost 5 bases and 1 base, in that order; junction bases with no gene match: 1. Germline CDR1 reads SNHLY; CDR2 reads FYNNEI. CDR3 length: 13 amino acids. The CDR3 coding sequence is TGTGCCAGCAGTAGGGACAGGAACACTGAAGCTTTCTTT. This translates into CASSRDRNTEAFF.

This chain links TRBV5-1 with TRBJ2-4, with D perhaps matching TRBD1 (5 bases). Trimming stripped 1 base from V and 0 bases from J, with 14 bases between. Germline values: CDR1 SGHRS, CDR2 YFSETQ. The CDR3 length is 17 residues. The CDR3 region has the DNA TGCGCCAGCAGCTTGACAGGACCCAGTCTAGCCAAAAACATTCAGTACTTC. Amino acid sequence: CASSLTGPSLAKNIQYF.